Listed below are T cell receptor beta chains from one sample, sequenced in a study of T cells expressing NK-cell markers. TCRdb re-called the 5' RACE reads and shows each CDR3 protein once, DNA omitted. This sample contains over 200,000 distinct CDR3 sequences. Sequencing was carried out using blood T cells: a sorted CD56 or NKG2C T cell subset, CD4+ or CD8+ T cells, or bulk PBMC T cells (not recorded which). These receptors originate from a young man in good health. Each CDR3 is given with its conserved first and last residue. Each record gives: J gene, V gene, CDR3 protein.

j_call: TRBJ2-1; v_call: TRBV6-1; cdr3_aa: CASTQPLLNEQFF
j_call: TRBJ2-2; v_call: TRBV24-1; cdr3_aa: CATSARAGGPGELFF
j_call: TRBJ2-1; v_call: TRBV7-9; cdr3_aa: CASSQDVLNEQFF
j_call: TRBJ1-4; v_call: TRBV20-1; cdr3_aa: CSASPRRDDEKLFF
j_call: TRBJ2-1; v_call: TRBV11-2; cdr3_aa: CASSLALVRERGEQFF
j_call: TRBJ2-5; v_call: TRBV6-5; cdr3_aa: CASSTPAGTTPQETQYF
j_call: TRBJ2-1; v_call: TRBV30; cdr3_aa: CAWSLKTSGYNEQFF
j_call: TRBJ2-1; v_call: TRBV5-1; cdr3_aa: CASSLQGSSYNEQFF
j_call: TRBJ1-3; v_call: TRBV18; cdr3_aa: CASSPPARSTTIYF
j_call: TRBJ2-1; v_call: TRBV11-1; cdr3_aa: CASSLNLAGGPGYNEQFF
j_call: TRBJ1-6; v_call: TRBV20-1; cdr3_aa: CSAKASGSNSPLHF
j_call: TRBJ2-7; v_call: TRBV12-3/TRBV12-4; cdr3_aa: CASSLVAGGWYDEQYF
j_call: TRBJ2-5; v_call: TRBV30; cdr3_aa: CAWSVRRLAGRTETQYF
j_call: TRBJ2-7; v_call: TRBV21-1; cdr3_aa: CASSLIQRERYEQYF
j_call: TRBJ1-1; v_call: TRBV18; cdr3_aa: CASSPGARNTEAFF
j_call: TRBJ2-3; v_call: TRBV30; cdr3_aa: CAWSPLYTDTQYF
j_call: TRBJ2-7; v_call: TRBV30; cdr3_aa: CAWSVLATHAYEQYF
j_call: TRBJ1-1; v_call: TRBV20-1; cdr3_aa: CSAPGAGGWVNEAFF
j_call: TRBJ2-1; v_call: TRBV20-1; cdr3_aa: CSARVPGLAGGGEQFF
j_call: TRBJ2-1; v_call: TRBV14; cdr3_aa: CASSPSGRESYNEQFF
j_call: TRBJ2-2; v_call: TRBV9; cdr3_aa: CASSPRADTGELFF
j_call: TRBJ2-6; v_call: TRBV12-3/TRBV12-4; cdr3_aa: CASSLFGGSGANVLTF
j_call: TRBJ1-2; v_call: TRBV2; cdr3_aa: CASSEAPGRNYGYTF
j_call: TRBJ2-1; v_call: TRBV5-1; cdr3_aa: CASSLMGFQFF
j_call: TRBJ2-5; v_call: TRBV27; cdr3_aa: CASSLKGAIWETQYF
j_call: TRBJ2-4; v_call: TRBV11-2; cdr3_aa: CASSFPRTSEGAKNIQYF